These 19 T cell receptor beta chains came from one sample sequenced in a study of cytotoxic CD8 clonotypes in ibrutinib-treated CLL. Assay used: immunoSEQ multiplex PCR; TCRdb lists only in-frame clones, some missing. Here the sample spans some 350,000 clones, roughly 70% being singletons. The source was PBMCs, collected after 36 months of ibrutinib treatment. The receptors come from a human donor with chronic lymphocytic leukemia.

The V and J genes are TRBV7-9 and TRBJ1-1, with D hard to call. V dropped 5 bases and J dropped 6 bases, with 10 bases sitting between them. The length of the CDR3 is 12 residues. Germline CDR1 reads SEHNR; CDR2 reads FQNEAQ (reference sequence). This chain's CDR3 is CASSHGLAEAFF. The DNA for the CDR3 is TGTGCCAGCAGCCATGGACTCGCTGAAGCTTTCTTT.

The chain has TRBV5-1 and TRBJ1-3, with 9 positions matching TRBD1. The germline gives CDR1 SGHRS, CDR2 YFSETQ. V lost 4 bases, J lost 3 bases, and 2 bases stayed unmatched. There are 14 residues in the CDR3. Written as DNA, the CDR3 is TGCGCCAGCAGCGGGACAGGGAGTGGAAACACCATATATTTT. Its translation is CASSGTGSGNTIYF.

The V and J genes are TRBV7-9 and TRBJ1-1; D remains ambiguous. CDR1 SEHNR and CDR2 FQNEAQ come from the germline V gene (reference sequence). The CDR3 totals 13 residues. Trimming removed 6 bases at V and 4 bases at J, with 12 bases between. In DNA form, the CDR3 reads TGTGCCAGCAGTCCCGCAGATCGCACTGAAGCTTTCTTT. Its translation is CASSPADRTEAFF.

The chain uses TRBV7-2 and TRBJ1-2, with a tentative D call TRBD1 (6 bases). The germline V and J ends were trimmed by 1 base and 9 bases, with 12 bases remaining between them. This CDR3 contains 13 residues. Germline lookup yields CDR1 SGHTA and CDR2 FQGNSA. CDR3 sequence: CASSLGQGPRYTF. For the CDR3, the DNA is TGTGCCAGCAGCTTAGGTCAGGGGCCGCGCTACACCTTC.

CDR3 amino acids: CASGLVLSGRTYEQYF. CDR3 nucleotides: TGTGCTAGTGGTTTGGTACTTTCGGGGCGGACCTACGAGCAGTACTTC. V gene TRBV12-5 combines with J gene TRBJ2-7; D assignment may be TRBD1 or TRBD2 (5 bases each). The ends were cut back, 0 bases at V and 2 bases at J, with 14 bases in the middle. The germline CDR1 and CDR2 sequences are LGHNT and FRNRAP. This CDR3 region has 16 residues.

The chain joins TRBV27 to TRBJ2-6; TRBD2 is a possible D gene (5 bases). The CDR3 extends over 17 amino acids. The germline CDR1 and CDR2 sequences are MNHEY and SMNVEV (reference sequence). Trimming stripped 6 bases from V and 2 bases from J, with 17 bases between. The CDR3 nucleotides read TGTGCCAGCAGCAAAAAACGGGATTACGCTGGGGCCAACGTCCTGACTTTC. Encoded protein: CASSKKRDYAGANVLTF.

This sequence joins TRBV6-5 and TRBJ2-4; D not resolved. This CDR3 is built from 13 residues. Trimming removed 2 bases from V and 4 bases from J, with 6 bases in between. Germline-derived CDR1 and CDR2 are MNHEY and SVGAGI. DNA for the CDR3: TGTGCCAGCAGTTACGACGGTAAAAACATTCAGTACTTC. This sequence encodes CASSYDGKNIQYF.

The table lists this clone with a count of one. The chain combines TRBV6-5 with TRBJ1-2, with D possibly being TRBD1 (6 bases). Germline CDR1 and CDR2: MNHEY and SVGAGI. The CDR3 consists of 14 residues. V was cut by 6 bases and J by 1 base, with 12 bases left in between. CDR3 nucleotides: TGTGCCAGCAGGTCAACAGGGAATAACTATGGCTACACCTTC. It is translated as CASRSTGNNYGYTF.

The V gene is TRBV10-3, the J gene TRBJ2-3; TRBD2 aligns across 10 bases. Germline V gene data show CDR1 as ENHRY and CDR2 as SYGVKD. The CDR3 is 15 amino acids. Losses at the gene ends were 7 bases for V and 2 bases for J; bases not matched to a gene: 6. CDR3 in amino acids: CAITRTSGDTDTQYF. The CDR3 bases are TGTGCCATCACCCGGACTAGCGGAGACACAGATACGCAGTATTTT.

V and J are TRBV7-2 and TRBJ1-5; D gene uncertain. Trimming removed 1 base at V and 9 bases at J, with 13 bases between. Germline V lookup: CDR1 SGHTA, CDR2 FQGNSA. The CDR3 totals 14 residues. The CDR3 DNA reads as TGTGCCAGCAGCTTAGAAGGGTCCACGAGGCCCCAGCATTTT. It codes for CASSLEGSTRPQHF.

The rearrangement uses TRBV28 and TRBJ1-2; 12 bases fit TRBD1. Germline lookup yields CDR1 MDHEN and CDR2 SYDVKM. The length of the CDR3 is 18 residues. With V trimmed by 6 bases and J by 1 base, 12 bases remained unmatched. This CDR3 reads CASRPTLGTGGINYGYTF. CDR3 bases: TGTGCCAGCAGACCAACCCTCGGGACAGGGGGCATTAACTATGGCTACACCTTC.

The chain joins TRBV7-8 to TRBJ2-7; 10 bases are shared with TRBD1. Looked up from germline, CDR1 is SGHVS and CDR2 is FQNEAQ. The CDR3 covers 15 residues. Germline trimming cut 4 bases from V and 3 bases from J; bases unmatched to any gene: 6. CDR3 DNA: TGTGCCAGCAGCTCCTGGACAGGGGGGCGCTACGAGCAGTACTTC. The encoded protein is CASSSWTGGRYEQYF.

The J gene is TRBJ2-3, the V gene TRBV19, with D possibly TRBD1 on 6 matching bases. From germline, CDR1 is LNHDA and CDR2 SQIVND (reference sequence). The CDR3 extends over 11 amino acids. V lost 3 bases and J 9 bases, leaving 7 bases between the germline ends. CDR3 sequence (DNA): TGTGCCAGTAGTATGAGGGGGACGCAGTATTTT. This sequence encodes CASSMRGTQYF.

The V gene is TRBV7-2, the J gene TRBJ2-7, with a possible D match to TRBD2 (5 bases). Germline V gives CDR1 SGHTA, CDR2 FQGNSA. The CDR3 is 13 residues long. V was clipped by 4 bases and J by 1 base, with 8 bases between them. CDR3 residues: CASSSWTSYEQYF. As DNA, the CDR3 is TGTGCCAGCAGCTCTTGGACTTCCTACGAGCAGTACTTC.

The J gene is TRBJ2-3, the V gene TRBV18, with 7 bases fitting TRBD1. The length of the CDR3 is 14 residues. The V segment lost 4 bases and the J segment 2 bases; nucleotides outside the gene matches: 3. Germline V gene lookup returns CDR1 KGHSH and CDR2 LQKENI. Written as DNA, the CDR3 is TGTGCCAGCTCACAGGGACAGCTCACAGATACGCAGTATTTT. Residues: CASSQGQLTDTQYF.

V gene TRBV2 combines with J gene TRBJ2-3, with 12 bases lining up with TRBD1. Germline V CDR1 and CDR2: SNHLY, FYNNEI. This CDR3 spans 15 amino acids. The V segment lost 4 bases and the J segment 6 bases; nucleotides outside the gene matches: 5. DNA of the CDR3: TGTGCCAGCAGTGTGGGACAGGGGGCATGGGATACGCAGTATTTT. Translation gives CASSVGQGAWDTQYF. Using reference TRBV2 and TRBJ2-3 for the parts outside the CDR3, the full variable domain is EPEVTQTPSHQVTQMGQEVILRCVPISNHLYFYWYRQILGQKVEFLVSFYNNEISEKSEIFDDQFSVERPDGSNFTLKIRSTKLEDSAMYFCASSVGQGAWDTQYFGPGTRLTVL.

The chain uses TRBV27 and TRBJ1-5, with a weak D call TRBD1 (6 bases). Looked up from germline, CDR1 is MNHEY and CDR2 is SMNVEV (reference sequence). The CDR3 has 14 amino acids. V was pared by 6 bases and J by 7 bases, with 16 bases between. The CDR3 DNA follows: TGTGCCAGCAGGGGGGCGGGGGCAAAGCAGCCCCAGCATTTT. It encodes CASRGAGAKQPQHF.

The V call is TRBV5-6, the J call TRBJ2-1; 10 bases are shared with TRBD2. Unmatched junction bases numbered 7, after V lost 5 bases and J lost 8 bases. The germline gives CDR1 SGHDT, CDR2 YYEEEE. The CDR3 sequence is 14 residues long. CDR3 nucleotides: TGTGCCAGCAGGAGGCTAGCGGGAGTTTATGAGCAGTTCTTC. This encodes CASRRLAGVYEQFF.

This chain links TRBV15 with TRBJ2-7; D gene unclear. Germline V gene sequence: CDR1 LNHNV, CDR2 YYDKDF (reference sequence). Trimming stripped 1 base from V and 2 bases from J, with 9 bases between. The CDR3 length is 14 residues. The CDR3 region has the DNA TGTGCCACCAGCAGAGTGGCCAGGACCTACGAGCAGTACTTC. Translation gives CATSRVARTYEQYF. The complete variable domain, with remaining parts taken from reference TRBV15 and TRBJ2-7, reads DAMVIQNPRYQVTQFGKPVTLSCSQTLNHNVMYWYQQKSSQAPKLLFHYYDKDFNNEADTPDNFQSRRPNTSFCFLDIRSPGLGDTAMYLCATSRVARTYEQYFGPGTRLTVT.